This entry lists 9 T cell receptor beta chains sequenced from one sample in a study of T cell responses to AZD1222 COVID-19 vaccine (dated by TCRdb to the early 2020s). What this sample's time point label stands for: baseline before first vaccination. Library creation used the immunoSEQ multiplex PCR assay. In its TCRdb copy, this immuneACCESS table keeps in-frame sequences only and misses some clones. Where compared with another copy, unresolved V genes explain less than half of these, and the others have no known cause. Present in this sample are about 120,000 clones, more than 85% of which were seen just once. The top ten constitute roughly 7.4% of the sample. Here the sequenced sample was peripheral blood, taken on day 0 of AZD1222 vaccination. These receptors all come from an adult in good health.

Only one count was recorded for this clone. The chain joins TRBV3-1 (or the pseudogene TRBV3-2) to TRBJ1-5, with no clear D. V lost 5 bases, J lost 5 bases, and 22 bases lay in between. The CDR3 has 17 residues. Germline-derived CDR1 and CDR2 are LGHDT and YNNKEL (reference sequence). In nucleotides, the CDR3 is TGTGCCAGCAGCTTTAGCTATCCTTTTTGGCATCATCAGCCCCAGCATTTT. Protein product: CASSFSYPFWHHQPQHF.

This clone appeared a few times. CDR3 loop: CSASDGDRVSETQYF. The CDR3 DNA reads TGCAGTGCTAGTGATGGTGACAGGGTCTCAGAGACCCAGTACTTC. The V and J genes are TRBV20-1 and TRBJ2-5; 7 bases align to TRBD1. V lost 3 bases, J lost 4 bases, and 11 bases stayed unmatched. Germline CDR1 and CDR2: DFQATT and SNEGSKA (reference sequence). The CDR3 consists of 15 residues.

In its sample, this clone was seen once. The chain combines TRBV7-6 with TRBJ2-2; D unresolved. The CDR3 consists of 15 residues. Trimming removed 0 bases from V and 0 bases from J, with 5 bases in between. Germline V gene sequence: CDR1 SGHVS, CDR2 FNYEAQ. For the CDR3, the DNA is TGTGCCAGCAGCTTAGCGCCGGCGAACACCGGGGAGCTGTTTTTT. Translated, it gives CASSLAPANTGELFF.

This clone appeared a single time. The chain joins TRBV27 to TRBJ2-7; 8 bases map to TRBD1. Per the germline V gene, CDR1 is MNHEY and CDR2 is SMNVEV (reference sequence). The CDR3 length is 11 residues. The V and J ends lost 8 bases and 7 bases, in that order; junction bases with no gene match: 4. The CDR3 region is CASRQGWEQYF. In DNA form, the CDR3 reads TGTGCCAGCCGACAGGGGTGGGAGCAGTACTTC.

The CDR3 DNA reads as TGTGCCAGTTCGCGGGGGGAACCGATTTCACCCCTCCACTTT. Its translation: CASSRGEPISPLHF. J is TRBJ1-6 and V is TRBV5-4; D may be TRBD1 (5 bases). Deletions cut 8 bases from V and 9 bases from J, with 18 bases between. The germline CDR1 and CDR2 sequences are SGHNT and YYREEE (reference sequence). The CDR3 is 14 amino acids. The full variable domain, with the rest looked up from reference TRBV5-4 and TRBJ1-6, is ETGVTQSPTHLIKTRGQQVTLRCSSQSGHNTVSWYQQALGQGPQFIFQYYREEENGRGNFPPRFSGLQFPNYSSELNVNALELDDSALYLCASSRGEPISPLHFGNGTRLTVT.

V is TRBV2 and J is TRBJ1-3; D might be TRBD1 (6 bases). The germline V gene has CDR1 SNHLY and CDR2 FYNNEI. V gave up 5 bases and J gave up 7 bases, with 12 bases separating them. The CDR3 loop spans 13 amino acids. CDR3 protein: CASSTGLVNTIYF. The DNA for the CDR3 is TGTGCCAGCAGTACAGGGTTGGTTAACACCATATATTTT.

Of note for this clone: The sample contains more than one DNA sequence encoding this CDR3. The rearrangement joins TRBV5-6 to TRBJ2-7, with D possibly being TRBD1 or TRBD2 (6 bases each). V was shortened by 4 bases and J by 0 bases, with 11 bases between the two germline ends. The CDR3 totals 14 residues. In germline, CDR1 is SGHDT, CDR2 YYEEEE. CDR3 residues: CASSLGGSSYEQYF. The CDR3 nucleotides are TGTGCCAGCAGCCTAGGGGGGAGCTCCTACGAGCAGTACTTC. Using reference TRBV5-6 and TRBJ2-7 for the parts outside the CDR3, the full variable domain is DAGVTQSPTHLIKTRGQQVTLRCSPKSGHDTVSWYQQALGQGPQFIFQYYEEEERQRGNFPDRFSGHQFPNYSSELNVNALLLGDSALYLCASSLGGSSYEQYFGPGTRLTVT.

The chain joins TRBV5-4 to TRBJ2-2; no reliable D call. V gave up 2 bases and J gave up 0 bases, with 8 bases separating them. The CDR3 is made up of 15 amino acids. Germline CDR1 SGHNT, CDR2 YYREEE (reference sequence). The CDR3 sequence: CASSLSITNTGELFF. In DNA form, the CDR3 reads TGTGCCAGCAGCTTATCCATAACGAACACCGGGGAGCTGTTTTTT. The variable domain in full, completed from reference TRBV5-4 and TRBJ2-2, reads ETGVTQSPTHLIKTRGQQVTLRCSSQSGHNTVSWYQQALGQGPQFIFQYYREEENGRGNFPPRFSGLQFPNYSSELNVNALELDDSALYLCASSLSITNTGELFFGEGSRLTVL.

The J gene is TRBJ1-1, the V gene TRBV18; no firm D call. Germline V gene lookup returns CDR1 KGHSH and CDR2 LQKENI. Trimming left V 0 bases short and J 2 bases short, with 7 bases between. The length of the CDR3 is 14 residues. In DNA form, the CDR3 reads TGTGCCAGCTCACCACCCTTGGAAAACACTGAAGCTTTCTTT. Translating it yields CASSPPLENTEAFF. The full variable domain, in which reference TRBV18 and TRBJ1-1 provide the parts outside the CDR3, is NAGVMQNPRHLVRRRGQEARLRCSPMKGHSHVYWYRQLPEEGLKFMVYLQKENIIDESGMPKERFSAEFPKEGPSILRIQQVVRGDSAAYFCASSPPLENTEAFFGQGTRLTVV.